This T cell receptor beta chain was documented in a study of T cells in Graves' hyperthyroidism and ophthalmopathy. Findings of the study overall: Most clonotypes expanded in thyroid above 0.001 were likewise present in blood. The model anticipated ophthalmopathy a median about 6.5 months pre-onset.

Those patients with uncontrolled infection, other autoimmune disease, pregnancy or lactation were excluded. On this clonotype: Its antigen remains unidentified.

The V end was cut by 2 bases, the J end by 4 bases, with 15 bases between. In germline, CDR1 is MNHEY, CDR2 SVGAGI. The CDR3 is made up of 15 amino acids. TCR beta CDR3 regions were amplified from RNA. The HTBI primer set was used in a first-round RT-PCR of the TCR CDR3. TCRdb reanalysed the multiplex PCR reads using MiXCR and keeps one entry per CDR3 protein. The sample has over 400,000 distinct CDR3 sequences; about 20% are singletons. The sequenced material came from blood. The genes are TRBV6-5 and TRBJ2-7; D might be TRBD2 (5 bases). The receptor was isolated from a woman aged 65 to 85 with Graves' ophthalmopathy. The CDR3 loop reads CASSYQGRGTYEQYF. The CDR3, as DNA: TGTGCCAGCAGTTACCAAGGACGGGGAACGTACGAGCAGTACTTC.